These 16 T cell receptor beta chains came from one sample sequenced in a study of T cells in Graves' hyperthyroidism and ophthalmopathy. TCR beta CDR3 regions were amplified from RNA. HTBI primers drove first-round RT-PCR of the TCR CDR3. TCRdb reprocessed the multiplex PCR reads via MiXCR and lists one record per CDR3 protein. The sample has around 200,000 distinct CDR3 sequences; 15% to 20% are singletons. Sequenced: blood. The receptors derive from a middle-aged man with Graves' hyperthyroidism.

This clonotype was picked up many times. The gene calls are TRBV3-1 and TRBJ2-7; no firm D call. The germline V gene has CDR1 LGHDT and CDR2 YNNKEL (reference sequence). The CDR3 totals 15 residues. V dropped 1 base and J dropped 5 bases, with 15 bases sitting between them. The CDR3 DNA sequence: TGTGCCAGCAGCCAAGGGTGGACGCCTGGCCACGAGCAGTACTTC. This sequence encodes CASSQGWTPGHEQYF.

This clonotype was seen only a few times. A much larger clone lies one base from this, so it may be a read error. This chain joins TRBV7-9 and TRBJ1-2, with 7 bases that match TRBD1. Germline lookup yields CDR1 SEHNR and CDR2 FQNEAQ (reference sequence). Germline trimming cut 5 bases from V and 8 bases from J; bases unmatched to any gene: 8. The length of the CDR3 is 13 residues. CDR3 loop: CASSPPAGGGYTF. The CDR3 DNA sequence: TGTGCCAGCAGCCCGCCGGCAGGGGGAGGCTACACCTTC.

As to this clonotype: An end of the junction differs from the germline gene, which may be a read error. The chain recombines TRBV7-2 with TRBJ2-1; TRBD2 matches 15 bases. The CDR3 consists of 16 residues. Germline values: CDR1 SGHTA, CDR2 FQGNSA. This chain's CDR3 is CASSGGLAGGPNEQFF. DNA for the CDR3: TGCGCCAGCAGTGGTGGACTAGCGGGAGGGCCCAATGAGCAGTTCTTC.

Ten or more counts support this clonotype. V gene TRBV24-1 combines with J gene TRBJ2-3; a possible D gene is TRBD1 (6 bases). V gave up 5 bases and J gave up 6 bases, with 14 bases separating them. The V gene's germline CDR1 is KGHDR and CDR2 SFDVKD. This CDR3 is 14 amino acids long. The chain's CDR3 is CATSVGQGTDTQYF. The CDR3 nucleotides are TGTGCCACCAGTGTGGGACAAGGGACGGATACGCAGTATTTT.

This clonotype appeared many times. The chain carries TRBV9 and TRBJ1-1; D remains unclear. CDR3 size: 14 residues. Trimming stripped 1 base from V and 0 bases from J, with 7 bases between. CDR1 is SGDLS, CDR2 YYNGEE, per germline. The CDR3 nucleotides read TGTGCCAGCAGCGTATCCGGAATGAACACTGAAGCTTTCTTT. Its protein product is CASSVSGMNTEAFF.

This clonotype was detected ten times or more. The gene calls are TRBV28 and TRBJ1-6; no definite D call. Germline V gives CDR1 MDHEN, CDR2 SYDVKM. The CDR3 sequence is 17 residues long. The V end was cut by 2 bases, the J end by 0 bases, with 11 bases between. For the CDR3, the DNA is TGTGCCAGCAGTTTACTTCGCGGGAGCTCCTATAATTCACCCCTCCACTTT. As protein: CASSLLRGSSYNSPLHF.

This clonotype was found many times. V and J are TRBV30 and TRBJ1-4, with TRBD1 as a possible D gene (6 bases). The V and J ends lost 2 bases and 8 bases respectively, with 15 bases between them. There are 14 residues in the CDR3. Germline CDR1 is GTSNPN and CDR2 is SVGIG (reference sequence). CDR3 DNA: TGTGCCTGGAGTCCTGGGGGGGGGCTGGAAAAACTGTTTTTT. Translating gives CAWSPGGGLEKLFF.

This clonotype occurred many times. The chain links TRBV5-1 to TRBJ1-6; unclear D gene. Deletions cut 1 base from V and 3 bases from J, with 5 bases between. Germline CDR1 SGHRS, CDR2 YFSETQ. The CDR3 loop spans 14 amino acids. The CDR3 sequence is CASSLQFYNSPLHF. As DNA, the CDR3 is TGCGCCAGCAGCTTGCAGTTCTATAATTCACCCCTCCACTTT.

There are many counts of this clonotype. CDR3 nucleotides: TGTGCCAGCAGCCCCCGACAGGGGATGAATGAGCAGTTCTTC. It is translated as CASSPRQGMNEQFF. The rearrangement links TRBV7-3 to TRBJ2-1; 8 positions agree with TRBD1. The CDR3 totals 14 residues. CDR1 is SGHTA, CDR2 FQGTGA, per germline. The V gene end was trimmed by 5 bases and the J gene end by 7 bases; junction bases not matched to a gene: 7. The whole variable domain, remainder taken from reference TRBV7-3 and TRBJ2-1, is GAGVSQTPSNKVTEKGKYVELRCDPISGHTALYWYRQSLGQGPEFLIYFQGTGAADDSGLPNDRFFAVRPEGSVSTLKIQRTERGDSAVYLCASSPRQGMNEQFFGPGTRLTVL.

This sequence joins TRBV6-2 or TRBV6-3 and TRBJ2-7, with D uncertain. This CDR3 contains 11 residues. Germline V lookup: CDR1 MNHEY, CDR2 SVGEGT. V was cut by 7 bases and J by 0 bases, with 4 bases left in between. CDR3 sequence reads: CASTSSYEQYF. CDR3 nucleotides: TGTGCCAGCACCTCCTCCTACGAGCAGTACTTC.

This clonotype was seen repeatedly, ten times or more. The V gene is TRBV28, the J gene TRBJ2-1; 8 nucleotides align to TRBD1. Germline CDR1 is MDHEN and CDR2 is SYDVKM. Losses at the gene ends were 5 bases for V and 7 bases for J; bases not matched to a gene: 10. The CDR3 length is 15 residues. The CDR3 loop reads CASSKPGTGKNEQFF. CDR3 sequence (DNA): TGTGCCAGCAGTAAACCCGGGACAGGAAAGAATGAGCAGTTCTTC.

This clonotype was counted a few times. This chain links TRBV28 with TRBJ1-3; 7 nucleotides line up with TRBD1. V lost 5 bases to trimming and J lost 1 base; unmatched junction nucleotides: 8. Germline CDR1 and CDR2: MDHEN and SYDVKM. The CDR3 consists of 16 residues. The CDR3 sequence is CASSTRQGNSGNTIYF. The CDR3 DNA is TGTGCCAGCAGTACCCGACAGGGAAATTCTGGAAACACCATATATTTT.

The table lists this clonotype with a few counts. The rearrangement links TRBV7-3 to TRBJ2-1; weak D call: TRBD1 (5 bases). Germline-derived CDR1 and CDR2 are SGHTA and FQGTGA. This CDR3 region has 13 residues. Trimming took 4 bases from V and 9 from J, leaving 13 bases between them. The CDR3 DNA reads as TGTGCCAGCAGCTCCAATCAGGGTGCTGAGCAGTTCTTC. Encoded protein: CASSSNQGAEQFF.

At least ten counts were recorded for this clonotype. This sequence joins TRBV7-3 and TRBJ1-1; perhaps TRBD1 as D (6 bases). The CDR3 extends over 13 amino acids. The V gene's germline CDR1 is SGHTA and CDR2 FQGTGA. V gave up 5 bases and J gave up 1 base, with 8 bases separating them. This chain's CDR3 is CASSPQGNTEAFF. For the CDR3, the DNA is TGTGCCAGCAGCCCACAGGGGAACACTGAAGCTTTCTTT.

This clonotype was picked up many times. V usage is TRBV6-2 or TRBV6-3 and J usage is TRBJ2-5; possibly TRBD1 or TRBD2 for D (5 bases each). This CDR3 has 13 amino acids. V lost 7 bases, J lost 1 base, and 10 bases lay in between. Looked up from germline, CDR1 is MNHEY and CDR2 is SVGEGT. CDR3 in DNA: TGTGCCAGCACTCCCGGGACCCAAGAGACCCAGTACTTC. Its protein product is CASTPGTQETQYF.

This clonotype was counted a few times. The chain has TRBV5-1 and TRBJ1-2; 8 nucleotides match TRBD1. The CDR3 covers 16 residues. Trimming at V came to 0 bases and at J to 5 bases, leaving 9 bases not matched to a gene. In germline, CDR1 is SGHRS, CDR2 YFSETQ. Written as DNA, the CDR3 is TGCGCCAGCAGCTTGGCCGGGACAGGACCCGGGTATGGCTACACCTTC. It encodes CASSLAGTGPGYGYTF.